The next 14 T cell receptor delta chains were all read from a single sample in a study of gamma-delta chains in newborns, infants, children. TCRdb re-called the reads through CATT. The table includes 2,000 to 3,000 delta-chain clones, about 1.1% detected once. Sequencing was done on a sample of blood. These receptor sequences come from a child who was a newborn, infant or young child, either healthy, febrile or measles-vaccinated (not recorded which).

The sample holds a few counts of this clone. The sample carries other DNA sequences with the same CDR3. The chain recombines TRDV2 with TRDJ2; TRDD3 matches at 9 bases. J gave up 7 bases and V 7 bases, and 6 bases lay outside the gene matches. This CDR3 comprises 13 residues. CDR1 and CDR2 (germline): GEAIGNYY, EKD. CDR3 amino acids: CACGTWGIAQLFF. CDR3 sequence (DNA): TGTGCCTGCGGCACCTGGGGGATAGCACAACTCTTCTTT.

This clone was recorded many times. The mismatch at residue 8 between this DNA's translation and the TCRdb protein of a much larger clone likely reflects a read error; the protein shown is translated from the DNA. The genes are TRDV2 and TRDJ2; possibly TRDD3 for D (6 bases). The V and J ends lost 0 bases and 5 bases respectively, with 9 bases between them. The germline V gene encodes CDR1 GEAIGNYY and CDR2 EKD. The CDR3 is 14 amino acids. CDR3 sequence: CACDTWGVTAQLFF. CDR3 DNA: TGTGCCTGTGACACCTGGGGGGTAACAGCACAACTCTTCTTT.

As concerns this clone: This DNA's translation differs at residue 4 from TCRdb's protein, which comes from a much larger clone; a read error is likely, and the protein shown is translated from the DNA. The chain is built from TRDV2 and TRDJ2; 11 nucleotides agree with TRDD3. This CDR3 is built from 15 residues. The germline CDR1 and CDR2 sequences are GEAIGNYY and EKD. CDR3 DNA: TGTGCCTGTTACACCTGGGGGATACTGACAGCACAACTCTTCTTT. This sequence encodes CACYTWGILTAQLFF.

This clone was counted at least ten times. A single base is all that separates this from a far larger clone, so a read error is likely. Within the sample, other DNA sequences also encode this same CDR3. The chain couples TRDV2 to TRDJ2; TRDD3 aligns across 12 bases. The CDR3 covers 18 residues. The germline V gene encodes CDR1 GEAIGNYY and CDR2 EKD. The CDR3 protein is CACDPVLGDTALTAQLFF. The CDR3 nucleotides are TGTGCCTGTGACCCCGTACTGGGGGATACAGCTTTGACGGCACAACTCTTCTTT.

In its sample, this clone was seen a few times. The translation of this DNA and the TCRdb protein of a much larger clone differ at residue 6, probably owing to a read error; the protein shown here is translated from the DNA. J is TRDJ3 and V is TRDV2; TRDD3 agrees at 8 bases. The CDR3 covers 20 residues. Trimming at V came to 1 base and at J to 0 bases, leaving 10 bases not matched to a gene. Germline V gene sequence: CDR1 GEAIGNYY, CDR2 EKD. CDR3 protein: CACDTLYWGASSWDTRQMFF. The CDR3 region has the DNA TGTGCCTGTGACACATTGTACTGGGGGGCAAGCTCCTGGGACACCCGACAGATGTTTTTC.

In its sample, this clone was seen a few times. With a far larger clone one base away, a read error is the likely cause. The same CDR3 can be traced to other DNA sequences in this sample. The CDR3 DNA sequence: TGTGCTCTTGGGGAACTAGTTCCCGGCCTTCCCAAGAGGCTGGGGGCGTACACCGATAAACTCATCTTT. Protein product: CALGELVPGLPKRLGAYTDKLIF. This chain uses TRDV1 with TRDJ1; a weak D match, TRDD3 (7 bases). The V and J ends lost 0 bases and 0 bases respectively, with 32 bases between them. This CDR3 comprises 23 residues. Germline V CDR1 and CDR2: TSWWSYY, QGS.

This clone has at least ten counts. A single base is all that separates this from a far larger clone, so a read error is likely. The rearrangement links TRDV2 to TRDJ3; TRDD3 matches 7 bases. The CDR3 covers 16 residues. The germline V gene has CDR1 GEAIGNYY and CDR2 EKD. Germline trimming cut 5 bases from V and 5 bases from J; bases unmatched to any gene: 8. The CDR3 protein is CACGHVLGRDTRQMFF. The CDR3 DNA follows: TGTGCCTGTGGTCACGTACTGGGGCGGGACACCCGACAGATGTTTTTC.

This clone has more than one count but fewer than ten. TCRdb records a much larger clone's protein for this DNA, with a difference at residue 19 that likely arises from a read error; the protein given is the translation of the DNA. In nucleotides, the CDR3 is TGTGCCTGTGACACCGGACGTAGTTCCTACTGGGGGATGTACAGCTCCTGGGACTCCCGACAGATGTTTTTC. Amino acids: CACDTGRSSYWGMYSSWDSRQMFF. This chain links TRDV2 with TRDJ3, with TRDD3 matching 10 bases. Germline loops: CDR1 GEAIGNYY, CDR2 EKD. The CDR3 has 24 amino acids.

About this clone itself: The protein held in TCRdb is that of a much larger clone and does not match this DNA's translation at residue 7, likely because of a read error; the protein shown is translated from the DNA. In nucleotides, the CDR3 is TGTGCCTGTGACCGGTACCGGGGGACACGTCTTAGCTCCTGGGACACCCGACAGATGTTTTTC. This gives the protein CACDRYRGTRLSSWDTRQMFF. The chain employs TRDV2 and TRDJ3; the D gene is possibly TRDD3 (6 bases). V was pared by 3 bases and J by 0 bases, with 23 bases between. The CDR3 runs 21 residues. Germline values: CDR1 GEAIGNYY, CDR2 EKD.

This clone was seen more than once but under ten times. TCRdb records a much larger clone's protein for this DNA, with a difference at residue 7 that likely arises from a read error; the protein given is the translation of the DNA. The chain has TRDV2 and TRDJ3; unclear D gene. In germline, CDR1 is GEAIGNYY, CDR2 EKD. V was shortened by 2 bases and J by 0 bases, with 13 bases between the two germline ends. The CDR3 spans 18 residues. CDR3 DNA: TGTGCCTGTGACAAGTTAGAATACCGCTCCTGGGACACCCGACAGATGTTTTTC. This sequence encodes CACDKLEYRSWDTRQMFF.

This clone was observed at least ten times. One base separates it from a far larger clone, so it is likely a read error. This same CDR3 is encoded by further DNA sequences in the sample. The V and J genes are TRDV2 and TRDJ2; 7 bases align to TRDD3. The CDR3 spans 14 residues. The germline CDR1 and CDR2 sequences are GEAIGNYY and EKD. The CDR3 bases are TGTGCCTGTGACACCTGGGGGAAGACAGCACAGCTCTTCTTT. Protein product: CACDTWGKTAQLFF.

This clone has just a few counts. The protein in TCRdb stems from a much larger clone and differs at residue 3 from this DNA's translation, likely a read error; here the protein is translated from the DNA. The chain recombines TRDV2 with TRDJ3; 10 bases match TRDD3. There are 17 residues in the CDR3. Germline V lookup: CDR1 GEAIGNYY, CDR2 EKD. CDR3: CAGDKLGDYWDTRQMFF. The CDR3 DNA reads TGTGCCGGTGACAAACTGGGGGATTACTGGGACACCCGACAGATGTTTTTC.

This clone was detected a few times. It differs at one base from a far larger clone, so likely a read error. The sample holds other DNA sequences that translate to the same CDR3. V gene TRDV2 combines with J gene TRDJ3; D perhaps matches TRDD3 (6 bases). This CDR3 spans 18 amino acids. V was clipped by 3 bases and J by 0 bases, with 14 bases between them. Germline CDR1 and CDR2: GEAIGNYY and EKD. The CDR3 DNA sequence: TGTGCCTGTGACCCTTTGGGGGGGTACTCCTGGGACACCCGACAGATGTTTTTC. Amino acids: CACDPLGGYSWDTRQMFF.

This clone was recorded a few times. A read error likely explains this, since a far larger clone differs by one base. The chain links TRDV2 to TRDJ3, with 9 bases aligning to TRDD3. Germline V lookup: CDR1 GEAIGNYY, CDR2 EKD. Losses at the gene ends were 3 bases for V and 2 bases for J; bases not matched to a gene: 16. The CDR3 sequence is 21 residues long. The CDR3 protein is CACDRYWGTRLSPWDTRQMFF. The CDR3 coding sequence is TGTGCCTGTGACCGGTACTGGGGGACACGTCTTAGCCCCTGGGACACCCGACAGATGTTTTTC.